One and the same sample provided the 31 T cell receptor beta chains below, sequenced in a study of shared clonotypes between healthy human individuals. Only in-frame clones appear in the TCRdb table, and some are missing; sequencing was by immunoSEQ multiplex PCR. Seen here are 2,100,000 or so clones, around 95% observed once, and the top ten hold about 0.13%. The sample taken for sequencing was naive CD4+ T cells sorted from blood. Subset: CD45RA+ positively selected. The receptors stem from a young man in good health.

This chain connects TRBV10-3 to TRBJ1-1, with D unresolved. The CDR3 extends over 13 amino acids. Germline CDR1 is ENHRY and CDR2 is SYGVKD. V was cut by 10 bases and J by 1 base, with 13 bases left in between. The CDR3 sequence: CATLSGANTEAFF. The CDR3, as DNA: TGTGCCACACTTTCAGGAGCGAACACTGAAGCTTTCTTT.

V and J are TRBV7-2 and TRBJ2-6, with 7 bases matching TRBD1. V was clipped by 5 bases and J by 4 bases; unmatched bases: 14. From germline, CDR1 is SGHTA and CDR2 FQGNSA. This CDR3 is 18 amino acids long. The CDR3 region is CASSGQVVVRAGANVLTF. The CDR3 nucleotides are TGTGCCAGCAGCGGACAGGTTGTGGTGAGGGCCGGGGCCAACGTCCTGACTTTC.

This chain uses TRBV7-9 with TRBJ2-1; TRBD2 might be the D (6 bases). The V end lost 1 base, the J end lost 4 bases, and 14 bases lay between the germline ends. Germline V gene sequence: CDR1 SEHNR, CDR2 FQNEAQ (reference sequence). The CDR3 loop spans 16 amino acids. CDR3 loop: CASSLEGDWGYNEQFF. DNA for the CDR3: TGTGCCAGCAGCTTAGAAGGGGACTGGGGGTACAATGAGCAGTTCTTC.

The chain recombines TRBV10-3 with TRBJ1-1; D is unclear. The germline V and J ends were trimmed by 6 bases and 3 bases, with 14 bases remaining between them. Germline V gives CDR1 ENHRY, CDR2 SYGVKD. The CDR3 covers 14 residues. The CDR3 sequence: CAIRQQSADTEAFF. CDR3 nucleotides: TGTGCCATCAGGCAGCAGTCTGCTGACACTGAAGCTTTCTTT.

The chain has TRBV11-2 and TRBJ2-7, with TRBD2 matching 10 bases. CDR3 length: 16 amino acids. With 2 bases clipped from V and 4 bases from J, the junction kept 8 bases outside the gene matches. From germline, CDR1 is SGHAT and CDR2 FQNNGV. In DNA form, the CDR3 reads TGTGCCAGCAGCTTACCGGGCCTAGCGGGAGTTTACGAGCAGTACTTC. Protein product: CASSLPGLAGVYEQYF.

V is TRBV30 and J is TRBJ2-1; possibly TRBD2 for D (6 bases). Looked up from germline, CDR1 is GTSNPN and CDR2 is SVGIG (reference sequence). This CDR3 has 14 residues. V was trimmed by 8 bases and J by 3 bases, leaving 17 bases between them. CDR3 region: CAMSRFGGYNEQFF. The CDR3 DNA sequence: TGTGCCATGTCCCGATTCGGGGGCTACAATGAGCAGTTCTTC.

The chain links TRBV4-3 to TRBJ2-3; tentatively, D is TRBD1 (6 bases). This CDR3 is built from 17 residues. Trimming pared 1 base from V and 5 bases from J, leaving 19 bases between. Germline assignment: CDR1 LGHNA and CDR2 YSLEER. CDR3 in amino acids: CASSQVFWGQGLDTQYF. DNA for the CDR3: TGCGCCAGCAGCCAAGTTTTCTGGGGGCAGGGATTAGATACGCAGTATTTT.

The chain links TRBV28 to TRBJ2-3, with D unclear. V was shortened by 3 bases and J by 3 bases, with 10 bases between the two germline ends. Germline CDR1 MDHEN, CDR2 SYDVKM. The CDR3 is 14 amino acids. The CDR3 protein is CASSFLVRTDTQYF. The CDR3 DNA is TGTGCCAGCAGTTTTTTAGTGCGTACAGATACGCAGTATTTT.

This clone was seen a single time. The chain uses TRBV9 and TRBJ1-4; 8 positions match TRBD1. CDR3 size: 16 residues. Germline trimming cut 1 base from V and 2 bases from J; bases unmatched to any gene: 4. CDR1 and CDR2 from the germline V gene are SGDLS and YYNGEE. The CDR3 reads CASSVMGQATNEKLFF. CDR3 sequence (DNA): TGTGCCAGCAGCGTAATGGGACAGGCGACTAATGAAAAACTGTTTTTT.

The gene calls are TRBV29-1 and TRBJ2-5; 12 nucleotides agree with TRBD2. The CDR3 contains 15 residues. V was pared by 4 bases and J by 5 bases, with 8 bases of the junction left unmatched. Germline CDR1 SQVTM, CDR2 ANQGSEA. CDR3 sequence: CSVGSSGGAWETQYF. CDR3 nucleotides: TGCAGCGTTGGATCTAGCGGGGGGGCCTGGGAGACCCAGTACTTC.

This chain links TRBV19 with TRBJ1-2, with 9 bases that match TRBD1. Germline assignment: CDR1 LNHDA and CDR2 SQIVND (reference sequence). V shed 6 bases, J shed 8 bases, and the junction held 7 bases outside the gene matches. The CDR3 contains 13 residues. CDR3 loop: CASSPTGGKGYTF. For the CDR3, the DNA is TGTGCCAGTAGCCCGACAGGGGGTAAGGGCTACACCTTC.

This clone was counted only a few times. The V and J genes are TRBV5-1 and TRBJ2-3; the D is unclear. V was trimmed by 3 bases and J by 3 bases, leaving 2 bases between them. This CDR3 has 11 residues. The germline gives CDR1 SGHRS, CDR2 YFSETQ. CDR3 amino acids: CASSWTDTQYF. In DNA, the CDR3 is TGCGCCAGCAGCTGGACAGATACGCAGTATTTT. The full variable domain, with the rest looked up from reference TRBV5-1 and TRBJ2-3, is KAGVTQTPRYLIKTRGQQVTLSCSPISGHRSVSWYQQTPGQGLQFLFEYFSETQRNKGNFPGRFSGRQFSNSRSEMNVSTLELGDSALYLCASSWTDTQYFGPGTRLTVL.

The chain combines TRBV25-1 with TRBJ1-3; 8 bases map to TRBD1. The CDR3 length is 13 residues. Germline values: CDR1 MGHDK, CDR2 SYGVNS. Trimming at V came to 9 bases and at J to 3 bases, leaving 4 bases not matched to a gene. Here the CDR3 reads CASRQGFGNTIYF. The CDR3 nucleotides are TGTGCCAGTCGACAGGGGTTTGGAAACACCATATATTTT.

This clone was detected once. The chain links TRBV4-1 to TRBJ2-2, with D possibly being TRBD2 (6 bases). Germline V gene lookup returns CDR1 MGHRA and CDR2 YSYEKL. V was trimmed by 1 base and J by 2 bases, leaving 14 bases between them. The CDR3 is made up of 17 amino acids. This CDR3 reads CASSQGTVGLNTGELFF. The DNA of the CDR3 is TGCGCCAGCAGCCAAGGAACGGTGGGACTCAACACCGGGGAGCTGTTTTTT.

The chain recombines TRBV28 with TRBJ1-4; D not resolved. Deletions cut 6 bases from V and 8 bases from J, with 10 bases between. The CDR3 length is 12 residues. CDR1 is MDHEN, CDR2 SYDVKM, per germline. The DNA of the CDR3 is TGTGCCAGCAGGTCCTCACTGGAAAAACTGTTTTTT. This translates into CASRSSLEKLFF.

V and J are TRBV5-1 and TRBJ1-2; 9 bases fit TRBD1. Germline V gene sequence: CDR1 SGHRS, CDR2 YFSETQ. The CDR3 is 14 residues long. V shed 5 bases and J 8 bases; nucleotides not matched to a gene: 10. Written as DNA, the CDR3 is TGCGCCAGCAGTACCGGGACAGGGATTTGGGGCTACACCTTC. Translating it yields CASSTGTGIWGYTF. The entire variable domain, with the rest obtained from reference TRBV5-1 and TRBJ1-2, is as follows: KAGVTQTPRYLIKTRGQQVTLSCSPISGHRSVSWYQQTPGQGLQFLFEYFSETQRNKGNFPGRFSGRQFSNSRSEMNVSTLELGDSALYLCASSTGTGIWGYTFGSGTRLTVV.

The rearrangement links TRBV6-1 to TRBJ1-4; D is unclear. Germline loops: CDR1 MNHNS, CDR2 SASEGT. The CDR3 length is 14 residues. V was cut by 8 bases and J by 2 bases, with 12 bases left in between. CDR3 coding DNA: TGTGCCAGCGGCGGAGGTTGGACTAATGAAAAACTGTTTTTT. Protein product: CASGGGWTNEKLFF.

Here the CDR3 DNA reads TGTGCCAGCAGTGAAATTCCCGGGACAGGGGAAAACACCGGGGAGCTGTTTTTT. Translating it yields CASSEIPGTGENTGELFF. The chain combines TRBV25-1 with TRBJ2-2, with 10 positions matching TRBD1. The CDR3 is 18 residues long. V shed 2 bases and J 2 bases; nucleotides not matched to a gene: 8. From germline, CDR1 is MGHDK and CDR2 SYGVNS.

The chain employs TRBV5-1 and TRBJ1-6; D perhaps matches TRBD1 (5 bases). This CDR3 comprises 15 residues. Trimming stripped 5 bases from V and 7 bases from J, with 16 bases between. Germline CDR1 SGHRS, CDR2 YFSETQ. The CDR3 spells CASSFDGAGNSPLHF. The CDR3 coding sequence is TGCGCCAGCAGTTTCGATGGGGCGGGGAATTCACCCCTCCACTTT.

For this clone: The identical CDR3 is also encoded by other nucleotide sequences in the sample. The rearrangement joins TRBV27 to TRBJ2-7, with 10 bases aligning to TRBD1. With 6 bases clipped from V and 3 bases from J, the junction kept 5 bases outside the gene matches. The CDR3 contains 14 residues. The germline V gene has CDR1 MNHEY and CDR2 SMNVEV (reference sequence). DNA for the CDR3: TGTGCCAGCAGCCCCCGGACAGGGGGCTACGAGCAGTACTTC. Residues: CASSPRTGGYEQYF.

A remark on this clone: The identical CDR3 is also encoded by other nucleotide sequences in the sample. The chain joins TRBV11-2 to TRBJ2-7; unclear D gene. Trimming took 1 base from V and 1 from J, leaving 8 bases between them. CDR1 SGHAT and CDR2 FQNNGV come from the germline V gene. The CDR3 contains 14 residues. The CDR3 here is CASSLVAGSYEQYF. For the CDR3, the DNA is TGTGCCAGCAGCTTAGTGGCCGGTTCCTACGAGCAGTACTTC.

The chain has TRBV30 and TRBJ1-2; D is unresolved. The CDR3 is 16 amino acids. The germline V gene has CDR1 GTSNPN and CDR2 SVGIG (reference sequence). Trimming took off 0 bases at V and 6 bases at J, with 20 bases between the two ends. The CDR3 bases are TGTGCCTGGAGTGTCTTTAATCCGGGGAAATTTCATGGCTACACCTTC. Its translation: CAWSVFNPGKFHGYTF.

Details on this clone: Additional DNA sequences in this sample encode the identical CDR3. The J gene is TRBJ1-1, the V gene TRBV5-1; D ambiguous. The CDR3 contains 13 residues. Trimming pared 4 bases from V and 2 bases from J, leaving 9 bases between. Germline values: CDR1 SGHRS, CDR2 YFSETQ. CDR3 sequence: CASSPAGNTEAFF. CDR3 nucleotide sequence: TGCGCCAGCAGCCCGGCAGGTAACACTGAAGCTTTCTTT.

CDR3: CASSYLPTTNEKLFF. The CDR3 DNA follows: TGTGCCAGCAGCTACCTTCCGACAACTAATGAAAAACTGTTTTTT. The chain carries TRBV7-2 and TRBJ1-4; D is undetermined. Germline CDR1 SGHTA, CDR2 FQGNSA. The length of the CDR3 is 15 residues. Deletions cut 4 bases from V and 0 bases from J, with 9 bases between. Variable domain in full (rest from reference TRBV7-2 and TRBJ1-4): GAGVSQSPSNKVTEKGKDVELRCDPISGHTALYWYRQSLGQGLEFLIYFQGNSAPDKSGLPSDRFSAERTGGSVSTLTIQRTQQEDSAVYLCASSYLPTTNEKLFFGSGTQLSVL.

The CDR3 DNA reads TGTGCCATCAGTGAGTCGATCGCTAGCTCCTCCTCGAAGCAGTACTTC. It is translated as CAISESIASSSSKQYF. V is TRBV10-3 and J is TRBJ2-7; possibly TRBD2 for D (5 bases). Germline V gene sequence: CDR1 ENHRY, CDR2 SYGVKD. The CDR3 extends over 16 amino acids. With 0 bases removed from V and 8 bases from J, the gap between germline ends came to 20 bases.

This rearrangement joins TRBV6-1 to TRBJ1-1, with 7 nucleotides matching TRBD1. Trimming at V came to 5 bases and at J to 5 bases, leaving 5 bases not matched to a gene. CDR3 length equals 13 residues. The germline V gene has CDR1 MNHNS and CDR2 SASEGT. DNA of the CDR3: TGTGCCAGCAGTCAGGGGGGATGGACTGAAGCTTTCTTT. Amino acid sequence: CASSQGGWTEAFF.

V and J are TRBV9 and TRBJ1-4; possible D gene TRBD1, 6 bases. V shed 4 bases and J shed 8 bases, with 18 bases lying between them. The CDR3 totals 15 residues. Germline assignment: CDR1 SGDLS and CDR2 YYNGEE. The CDR3 reads CASSPATGKTEKLFF. CDR3 bases: TGTGCCAGCAGCCCCGCCACAGGGAAGACGGAAAAACTGTTTTTT.

This clone was detected once. The V call is TRBV6-5, the J call TRBJ1-2; D is ambiguous. The CDR3 has 13 amino acids. V was clipped by 0 bases and J by 6 bases, with 8 bases between them. The germline V gene encodes CDR1 MNHEY and CDR2 SVGAGI. The CDR3 spells CASSYSRVHGYTF. CDR3 nucleotide sequence: TGTGCCAGCAGTTACTCCCGAGTACATGGCTACACCTTC.

The rearrangement uses TRBV6-5 and TRBJ2-4; D uncertain. Between the trimmed V and J ends, which lost 5 bases and 2 bases, there was a span of 13 bases. Germline V CDR1 and CDR2: MNHEY, SVGAGI. The CDR3 totals 15 residues. The CDR3 is CASSPYGETKNIQYF. The CDR3 DNA reads TGTGCCAGCAGTCCCTATGGAGAAACCAAAAACATTCAGTACTTC.

The chain couples TRBV7-2 to TRBJ1-2; 9 nucleotides align to TRBD1. The germline V gene encodes CDR1 SGHTA and CDR2 FQGNSA. CDR3 length equals 14 residues. Trimming took 5 bases from V and 5 from J; bases not matched to a gene: 6. The CDR3 DNA reads as TGTGCCAGCAGCCGGGGGACAGGGTGGTATGGCTACACCTTC. Amino acids: CASSRGTGWYGYTF.

V gene TRBV7-9 combines with J gene TRBJ2-7; TRBD1 or TRBD2 may be the D gene (7 bases each). The germline V and J ends were trimmed by 6 bases and 3 bases, with 24 bases remaining between them. The CDR3 is 17 amino acids. Germline V gene lookup returns CDR1 SEHNR and CDR2 FQNEAQ (reference sequence). The CDR3 sequence: CASSSPGGGGLSYEQYF. In DNA, the CDR3 is TGTGCCAGCAGTTCTCCAGGGGGAGGGGGCCTAAGCTACGAGCAGTACTTC.